This TCR beta chain was recorded in a study of blood T cell repertoires in COVID-19. Source study methods: Nucleated cell counts were estimated from reference gene primer amplification. The table came from immunoSEQ multiplex PCR; TCRdb's copy has only in-frame clones and leaves some out. V and J calls and clone size come straight from that table; D and trimming were deduced from the DNA. The sample lists approximately 70,000 clones, approximately 85% occurring once. The junction had 6 bases not matched to a gene; V was cut back by 6 bases and J by 7 bases. Germline V lookup: CDR1 MNHNY, CDR2 SVGAGI (reference sequence). CDR3 length: 14 residues.

The clonotype was recovered from a woman of 80 years or more with active or convalescent COVID-19. The specimen was peripheral blood. The J gene is TRBJ2-1, the V gene TRBV6-6; 10 nucleotides align to TRBD2. The CDR3 DNA reads as TGTGCCAGCAGCCTCGGACTAGCGGAGAATGAGCAGTTCTTC. Its translation is CASSLGLAENEQFF.